These 11 T cell receptor beta chains share one sample of origin, sequenced in a study of cytomegalovirus exposure and HLA in healthy donors. Data came from immunoSEQ multiplex PCR; TCRdb stores just in-frame clones and leaves some out. The table records about 110,000 clones, around 85% of them present only once. The sequenced sample was PBMCs. The receptor set was obtained from a woman under 30 in good health and CMV-seronegative.

The chain combines TRBV7-3 with TRBJ2-7; 12 bases align to TRBD1. From germline, CDR1 is SGHTA and CDR2 FQGTGA. The CDR3 runs 17 residues. The ends lost 1 base at V and 4 bases at J; junction bases unmatched: 8. The CDR3 DNA sequence: TGTGCCAGCAGCTTAAGGGGACCGGGACAGGGGGCTTACGAGCAGTACTTC. This encodes CASSLRGPGQGAYEQYF. The full variable domain, with the rest looked up from reference TRBV7-3 and TRBJ2-7, is GAGVSQTPSNKVTEKGKYVELRCDPISGHTALYWYRQSLGQGPEFLIYFQGTGAADDSGLPNDRFFAVRPEGSVSTLKIQRTERGDSAVYLCASSLRGPGQGAYEQYFGPGTRLTVT.

This clone has only a few counts. The rearrangement joins TRBV5-4 to TRBJ1-2, with D possibly TRBD1 on 5 matching bases. V was cut by 0 bases and J by 0 bases, with 9 bases left in between. The CDR3 covers 15 residues. Germline V lookup: CDR1 SGHNT, CDR2 YYREEE (reference sequence). CDR3 region: CASSLAPTANYGYTF. CDR3 nucleotide sequence: TGTGCCAGCAGCTTGGCCCCGACAGCTAACTATGGCTACACCTTC.

This chain connects TRBV6-6 to TRBJ1-4; D may be TRBD1 (6 bases). The CDR3 is made up of 13 amino acids. CDR1 MNHNY and CDR2 SVGAGI come from the germline V gene (reference sequence). Deletions cut 2 bases from V and 6 bases from J, with 7 bases between. The CDR3 is CASSYAGDEKLFF. The DNA of the CDR3 is TGTGCCAGCAGTTACGCAGGGGATGAAAAACTGTTTTTT.

This rearrangement joins TRBV30 to TRBJ1-2, with D uncertain. Between the trimmed V and J ends, which lost 5 bases and 0 bases, there was a span of 7 bases. The germline gives CDR1 GTSNPN, CDR2 SVGIG (reference sequence). CDR3 length: 12 amino acids. The CDR3 loop is CAWAQTNYGYTF. The CDR3 nucleotides read TGTGCCTGGGCACAAACTAACTATGGCTACACCTTC.

The J gene is TRBJ1-2, the V gene TRBV27; D remains unclear. The germline V gene has CDR1 MNHEY and CDR2 SMNVEV (reference sequence). The CDR3 spans 13 residues. Trimming pared 3 bases from V and 4 bases from J, leaving 9 bases between. CDR3 bases: TGTGCCAGCAGTTTTAGCATTTCCTATGGCTACACCTTC. Residues: CASSFSISYGYTF.

This clone was recorded only once. The V and J genes are TRBV6-1 and TRBJ1-1, with D uncertain. The CDR3 is 11 amino acids. Trimming took off 4 bases at V and 4 bases at J, with 4 bases between the two ends. Germline CDR1 and CDR2: MNHNS and SASEGT. CDR3 nucleotide sequence: TGTGCCAGCAGTGGGCCCACTGAAGCTTTCTTT. Residues: CASSGPTEAFF.

The chain employs TRBV19 and TRBJ1-1; 9 positions match TRBD1. This CDR3 spans 13 amino acids. The junction had 3 bases not matched to a gene; V was cut back by 8 bases and J by 2 bases. Germline V gives CDR1 LNHDA, CDR2 SQIVND (reference sequence). CDR3 in DNA: TGTGCCAGTCAGGGACAGGGAAACACTGAAGCTTTCTTT. Protein product: CASQGQGNTEAFF.

The rearrangement uses TRBV5-4 and TRBJ2-7; TRBD1 aligns across 7 bases. The V gene's germline CDR1 is SGHNT and CDR2 YYREEE (reference sequence). Trimming took 0 bases from V and 2 from J; bases not matched to a gene: 5. The CDR3 has 15 residues. The CDR3 sequence is CASSLVARGTYEQYF. Here the CDR3 DNA reads TGTGCCAGCAGCTTGGTCGCCAGGGGGACCTACGAGCAGTACTTC.

This clone has more than one count but fewer than ten. The V gene is TRBV6-1, the J gene TRBJ1-5, with D possibly TRBD1 on 5 matching bases. The CDR3 totals 15 residues. Trimming removed 6 bases at V and 4 bases at J, with 16 bases between. The V gene's germline CDR1 is MNHNS and CDR2 SASEGT. The CDR3 spells CASRPQVMGNQPQHF. The CDR3 DNA reads as TGTGCCAGCAGACCACAGGTTATGGGAAATCAGCCCCAGCATTTT.

The J gene is TRBJ1-1, the V gene TRBV19; D unresolved. The germline CDR1 and CDR2 sequences are LNHDA and SQIVND (reference sequence). The CDR3 is 13 amino acids. Trimming took 4 bases from V and 3 from J, leaving 9 bases between them. CDR3 nucleotide sequence: TGTGCCAGTAGTACCGACAAGGACACTGAAGCTTTCTTT. Its translation is CASSTDKDTEAFF.

V is TRBV7-9 and J is TRBJ2-5, with 7 bases aligning to TRBD2. V shed 5 bases, J shed 4 bases, and the junction held 7 bases outside the gene matches. Germline CDR1 reads SEHNR; CDR2 reads FQNEAQ (reference sequence). The CDR3 runs to 14 residues. DNA for the CDR3: TGTGCCAGCAGCAAAAGCGGGGCTAGAGAGACCCAGTACTTC. It codes for CASSKSGARETQYF.